A single sample is the source of the 29 T cell receptor beta chains below, sequenced in a study of cytomegalovirus exposure and HLA in healthy donors. Researchers ran the PCR with 60 Vbeta and 13 Jbeta primers. Profiled with immunoSEQ multiplex PCR; TCRdb holds only in-frame clones, not every one. This table holds some 110,000 clones, roughly 80% found once. The sequencing sample was made of PBMCs. The origin of the receptors is a man aged 25-40 years in good health and CMV-seropositive.

V and J are TRBV5-6 and TRBJ1-2, with no clear D. Deletions cut 0 bases from V and 2 bases from J, with 8 bases between. This CDR3 region has 14 residues. The germline V gene has CDR1 SGHDT and CDR2 YYEEEE. CDR3 in DNA: TGTGCCAGCAGCTTGGAGTACACGAACTATGGCTACACCTTC. This gives the protein CASSLEYTNYGYTF.

The rearrangement links TRBV5-8 to TRBJ1-5; D is ambiguous. The CDR3 has 18 residues. V was shortened by 1 base and J by 0 bases, with 17 bases between the two germline ends. In germline, CDR1 is SGHTS, CDR2 YDEGEE. CDR3 coding DNA: TGTGCCAGCAGCTTGTCAGTGTTTCCGTCAGATAGCAATCAGCCCCAGCATTTT. Its protein is CASSLSVFPSDSNQPQHF.

The CDR3, as DNA: TGTGCCAGTAGTTTCACAGGGATCACTGAAGCTTTCTTT. Amino acids: CASSFTGITEAFF. The V gene is TRBV19, the J gene TRBJ1-1; possible D gene TRBD1, 6 bases. CDR1 is LNHDA and CDR2 is SQIVND in the germline V gene (reference sequence). The CDR3 contains 13 residues. Trimming cost V 5 bases and J 4 bases, with 11 bases left between them.

The gene calls are TRBV6-1 and TRBJ1-5; the D gene is possibly TRBD1 (6 bases). Between the trimmed V and J ends, which lost 1 base and 5 bases, there was a span of 15 bases. Germline CDR1 MNHNS, CDR2 SASEGT. CDR3 length: 16 residues. The CDR3 sequence is CASSEVPTGLHQPQHF. Written as DNA, the CDR3 is TGTGCCAGCAGTGAAGTCCCGACAGGTCTCCATCAGCCCCAGCATTTT.

The CDR3 region has the DNA TGTGCCAGTAGTATTCTGGATTCAGCCCTAGGAGCTTTCTTT. Residues: CASSILDSALGAFF. The rearrangement uses TRBV19 and TRBJ1-1, with D uncertain. The CDR3 has 14 residues. Germline V gene sequence: CDR1 LNHDA, CDR2 SQIVND (reference sequence). The V and J ends lost 3 bases and 10 bases respectively, with 18 bases between them.

The chain uses TRBV7-9 and TRBJ1-3; D is unresolved. The CDR3 runs 14 residues. V lost 4 bases to trimming and J lost 0 bases, with 7 bases between them. CDR1 is SEHNR, CDR2 FQNEAQ, per germline (reference sequence). CDR3 residues: CASSSSISGNTIYF. DNA of the CDR3: TGTGCCAGCAGCTCCAGTATCTCTGGAAACACCATATATTTT.

The chain employs TRBV28 and TRBJ1-3, with a weak D call TRBD1 (5 bases). Trimming left V 7 bases short and J 4 bases short, with 20 bases between. Germline V gene lookup returns CDR1 MDHEN and CDR2 SYDVKM. The CDR3 is 16 amino acids. The CDR3 DNA follows: TGTGCCAGCACTAGTGACGGGGGTTCTTCCGGAAACACCATATATTTT. This codes for CASTSDGGSSGNTIYF.

To note about this clone: At one of its ends the junction is not consistent with the germline gene, which may arise from a read error. This chain uses TRBV7-9 with TRBJ1-1, with D tentatively TRBD1 (6 bases). The CDR3 is 12 residues long. The germline V gene has CDR1 SEHNR and CDR2 FQNEAQ (reference sequence). The CDR3 spells CSSSSQGLEAFF. The DNA of the CDR3 is TGTTCCAGCAGCTCACAGGGCCTTGAAGCTTTCTTT.

The genes are TRBV9 and TRBJ2-1, with TRBD2 identical over 11 bases. The CDR3 loop spans 15 amino acids. Germline lookup yields CDR1 SGDLS and CDR2 YYNGEE. The trim removed 0 bases at V and 7 bases at J, leaving 3 bases unmatched. CDR3 in DNA: TGTGCCAGCAGCGTAGGGACTAGCGGGTCGAATGAGCAGTTCTTC. It codes for CASSVGTSGSNEQFF.

The rearrangement uses TRBV27 and TRBJ2-7; TRBD2 matches at 9 bases. V gave up 2 bases and J gave up 1 base; unmatched junction bases: 0. Germline V gene data show CDR1 as MNHEY and CDR2 as SMNVEV (reference sequence). The CDR3 runs to 14 residues. The chain's CDR3 is CASSLTSGSYEQYF. In nucleotides, the CDR3 is TGTGCCAGCAGTTTAACTAGCGGGTCCTACGAGCAGTACTTC.

The chain employs TRBV7-8 and TRBJ2-7; the D is unclear. The CDR3 runs 12 residues. Trimming cost V 5 bases and J 4 bases, with 9 bases left between them. Germline values: CDR1 SGHVS, CDR2 FQNEAQ. CDR3 protein: CASSPAKYEQYF. The CDR3 nucleotides are TGTGCCAGCAGCCCCGCGAAGTACGAGCAGTACTTC.

This clone was counted between two and nine times. V usage is TRBV28 and J usage is TRBJ2-7, with 10 positions matching TRBD2. CDR3 length: 15 amino acids. Germline lookup yields CDR1 MDHEN and CDR2 SYDVKM. The V and J ends lost 8 bases and 3 bases, in that order; junction bases with no gene match: 10. The CDR3 sequence: CASQIPGLANYEQYF. CDR3 sequence (DNA): TGTGCCAGCCAAATACCGGGACTAGCGAACTACGAGCAGTACTTC.

The rearrangement links TRBV19 to TRBJ1-2; a possible D gene is TRBD1 (6 bases). V was shortened by 7 bases and J by 3 bases, with 12 bases between the two germline ends. In germline, CDR1 is LNHDA, CDR2 SQIVND (reference sequence). This CDR3 contains 13 residues. CDR3 in DNA: TGTGCCAGTACATCACAGGGTTACTATGGCTACACCTTC. Protein sequence: CASTSQGYYGYTF.

This chain links TRBV6-1 with TRBJ1-3, with TRBD1 as a possible D gene (6 bases). The CDR3 spans 14 residues. Germline CDR1 is MNHNS and CDR2 is SASEGT. Trimming removed 4 bases at V and 0 bases at J, with 7 bases between. The CDR3 DNA reads TGTGCCAGCAGTGCAGGGGACTCTGGAAACACCATATATTTT. Amino acid sequence: CASSAGDSGNTIYF.

The chain has TRBV19 and TRBJ1-2, with 12 bases matching TRBD1. With 7 bases clipped from V and 3 bases from J, the junction kept 15 bases outside the gene matches. Looked up from germline, CDR1 is LNHDA and CDR2 is SQIVND (reference sequence). This CDR3 has 18 amino acids. CDR3 DNA: TGTGCCAGTACCCTCAGGGGGGACAGGGGGCCGAGGGACTATGGCTACACCTTC. As protein: CASTLRGDRGPRDYGYTF.

The chain uses TRBV9 and TRBJ2-3; a possible D gene is TRBD1 (5 bases). V was pared by 4 bases and J by 4 bases, with 13 bases between. The CDR3 has 14 residues. CDR1 and CDR2 from the germline V gene are SGDLS and YYNGEE. The CDR3 spells CASSPRSRADTQYF. CDR3 nucleotides: TGTGCCAGCAGCCCCCGGTCCAGGGCAGATACGCAGTATTTT.

The CDR3 DNA reads TGTGCCAGCAGCCATTCACCAATTCTAGCGGGAGTTGATACGCAGTATTTT. Its protein is CASSHSPILAGVDTQYF. This chain links TRBV4-2 with TRBJ2-3, with TRBD2 identical over 10 bases. Germline CDR1 is LGHNA and CDR2 is YNFKEQ. This CDR3 is built from 17 residues. V shed 3 bases, J shed 6 bases, and the junction held 12 bases outside the gene matches.

CDR3 sequence: CAWSVAGGPGEQFF. The CDR3 region has the DNA TGTGCCTGGAGTGTAGCGGGAGGGCCGGGTGAGCAGTTCTTC. The chain carries TRBV30 and TRBJ2-1; 10 nucleotides match TRBD2. V trimming: 0 bases; J trimming: 9 bases; junction bases outside the gene matches: 5. The CDR3 is 14 amino acids. The germline V gene encodes CDR1 GTSNPN and CDR2 SVGIG (reference sequence).

V and J are TRBV6-5 and TRBJ2-4, with D unclear. Trimming removed 5 bases from V and 0 bases from J, with 11 bases in between. Germline V gene data show CDR1 as MNHEY and CDR2 as SVGAGI. This CDR3 comprises 15 residues. Here the CDR3 DNA reads TGTGCCAGCAGTCCTGACTTAAGAGCCAAAAACATTCAGTACTTC. Translating it yields CASSPDLRAKNIQYF.

Points on this clone: The sample contains more than one DNA sequence encoding this CDR3. The rearrangement joins TRBV11-2 to TRBJ2-4; D is unclear. The CDR3 length is 14 residues. The germline CDR1 and CDR2 sequences are SGHAT and FQNNGV. Trimming removed 4 bases at V and 0 bases at J, with 7 bases between. The CDR3 region is CASSSRLAKNIQYF. The CDR3 DNA sequence: TGTGCCAGCAGCTCGCGACTAGCCAAAAACATTCAGTACTTC.

The V call is TRBV28, the J call TRBJ2-2, with 7 nucleotides matching TRBD2. The CDR3 covers 17 residues. Germline CDR1 reads MDHEN; CDR2 reads SYDVKM. Trimming took 4 bases from V and 0 from J; bases not matched to a gene: 8. The CDR3 spells CASSSLTSAPNTGELFF. CDR3 DNA: TGTGCCAGCAGTTCCCTCACTAGCGCCCCGAACACCGGGGAGCTGTTTTTT.

The chain uses TRBV18 and TRBJ1-2, with D hard to call. Between the trimmed V and J ends, which lost 4 bases and 4 bases, there was a span of 31 bases. The germline gives CDR1 KGHSH, CDR2 LQKENI. The CDR3 spans 20 residues. The CDR3 bases are TGTGCCAGCTCACTAGCGGGCGTTGGGTCAATCGCTTTGCGTGCCTATGGCTACACCTTC. Its translation is CASSLAGVGSIALRAYGYTF.

This chain links TRBV28 with TRBJ1-5; D not certain. The length of the CDR3 is 12 residues. V was clipped by 3 bases and J by 7 bases, with 7 bases between them. Germline V gene lookup returns CDR1 MDHEN and CDR2 SYDVKM. This CDR3 reads CASSFSGQPQHF. As DNA, the CDR3 is TGTGCCAGCAGTTTTTCCGGGCAGCCCCAGCATTTT.

This clone was seen more than once but under ten times. The rearrangement joins TRBV9 to TRBJ2-2; unclear D gene. V dropped 4 bases and J dropped 3 bases, with 4 bases sitting between them. The CDR3 is 12 residues long. Germline-derived CDR1 and CDR2 are SGDLS and YYNGEE. The CDR3 here is CASSLHTGELFF. The CDR3 region has the DNA TGTGCCAGCAGCCTTCACACCGGGGAGCTGTTTTTT.

V gene TRBV28 combines with J gene TRBJ1-2; perhaps TRBD1 as D (5 bases). Looked up from germline, CDR1 is MDHEN and CDR2 is SYDVKM. Deletions cut 6 bases from V and 7 bases from J, with 15 bases between. The CDR3 is 13 residues long. In nucleotides, the CDR3 is TGTGCCAGCAGGTTGATCGGGACTCGTGGCTACACCTTC. This sequence encodes CASRLIGTRGYTF.

This clone was seen a handful of times. This chain uses TRBV27 with TRBJ2-7; possibly TRBD1 for D (6 bases). The CDR3 has 13 amino acids. V lost 6 bases and J lost 7, with 16 bases in between. CDR1 is MNHEY, CDR2 SMNVEV, per germline (reference sequence). The CDR3 region has the DNA TGTGCCAGCAGCTGGACAGTAGCTGGGGAGCAGTACGTC. It is translated as CASSWTVAGEQYV.

The chain carries TRBV6-6 and TRBJ2-3, with 11 bases fitting TRBD2. Germline V CDR1 and CDR2: MNHNY, SVGAGI (reference sequence). The CDR3 has 16 residues. The V and J ends lost 2 bases and 4 bases, in that order; junction bases with no gene match: 5. CDR3 residues: CASSYQTSGRSDTQYF. The CDR3 DNA sequence: TGTGCCAGCAGTTACCAAACTAGCGGGAGATCAGATACGCAGTATTTT.

The chain links TRBV7-6 to TRBJ1-6; tentatively, D is TRBD1 (6 bases). The CDR3 sequence is 15 residues long. V was pared by 2 bases and J by 8 bases, with 13 bases between. Germline assignment: CDR1 SGHVS and CDR2 FNYEAQ. CDR3 sequence (DNA): TGTGCCAGCAGCTTATGGGCAGGGGAAGATTCACCCCTCCACTTT. Encoded protein: CASSLWAGEDSPLHF.

This clone was seen more than once but under ten times. The chain has TRBV4-1 and TRBJ2-1; D possibly corresponds to TRBD2 (5 bases). The CDR3 runs to 16 residues. Germline V lookup: CDR1 MGHRA, CDR2 YSYEKL. V lost 1 base and J 0 bases, leaving 10 bases between the germline ends. CDR3: CASSQGRGYSYNEQFF. For the CDR3, the DNA is TGCGCCAGCAGCCAAGGACGAGGGTACTCCTACAATGAGCAGTTCTTC.